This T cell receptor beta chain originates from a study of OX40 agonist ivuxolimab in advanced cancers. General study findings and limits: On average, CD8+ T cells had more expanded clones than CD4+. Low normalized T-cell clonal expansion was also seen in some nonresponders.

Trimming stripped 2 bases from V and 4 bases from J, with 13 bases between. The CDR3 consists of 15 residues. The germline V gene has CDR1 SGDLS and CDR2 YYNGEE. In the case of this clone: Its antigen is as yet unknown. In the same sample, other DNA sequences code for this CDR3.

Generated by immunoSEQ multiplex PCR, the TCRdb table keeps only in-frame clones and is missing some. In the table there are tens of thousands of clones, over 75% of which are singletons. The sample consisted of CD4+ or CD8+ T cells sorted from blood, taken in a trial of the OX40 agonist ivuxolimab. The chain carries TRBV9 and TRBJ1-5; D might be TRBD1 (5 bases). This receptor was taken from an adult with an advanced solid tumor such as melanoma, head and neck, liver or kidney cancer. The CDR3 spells CASSVGGTNNQPQHF. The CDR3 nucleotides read TGTGCCAGCAGCGTTGGGGGAACTAATAATCAGCCCCAGCATTTT.